These T cell receptor beta chains were read from a single sample in a study of control samples from healthy donors and cancer patients. Sequenced by immunoSEQ multiplex PCR; TCRdb stores in-frame clones only, minus some. The sample lists under 90,000 clones; around 92% were seen once. The sample taken for sequencing was blood. These receptor sequences come from a woman aged 55-70 years in good health. CDR3s include the opening cysteine and the closing phenylalanine or tryptophan. A D gene is named only where the DNA matches it firmly. Clone size is not always given. Where it is, it says once, few, many or a class for expanded clones.

abundance: NA
d_gene: TRBD1
v_gene: TRBV18
j_gene: TRBJ1-2
CDR3nt: TGTGCCAGCTCACCACGACAGGGGTTCCATGGCTACACCTTC
CDR3aa: CASSPRQGFHGYTF

abundance: NA
d_gene: TRBD1
v_gene: TRBV7-2
j_gene: TRBJ1-6
CDR3nt: TGTGCCAGCAGCTCAGGGGGACAGGACAATTCACCCCTCCACTTT
CDR3aa: CASSSGGQDNSPLHF

abundance: once
d_gene: NA
v_gene: TRBV6-5
j_gene: TRBJ1-1
CDR3nt: TGTGCCAGCGGAGCCCAGGTGAGGACTGAAGCTTTCTTT
CDR3aa: CASGAQVRTEAFF

abundance: NA
d_gene: TRBD1
v_gene: TRBV28
j_gene: TRBJ1-4
CDR3nt: TGTGCCAGCAGTTCCGGACAGGCGTATGAAAAACTGTTTTTT
CDR3aa: CASSSGQAYEKLFF

abundance: NA
d_gene: TRBD2
v_gene: TRBV6-1
j_gene: TRBJ2-1
CDR3nt: TGTGCCAGCAGTGAAGCCGGGACTAGCGGGAGCGATGAGCAGTTCTTC
CDR3aa: CASSEAGTSGSDEQFF

abundance: NA
d_gene: TRBD2
v_gene: TRBV27
j_gene: TRBJ2-1
CDR3nt: TGTGCCAGCAGTTACCTAGCGGGATATGAGGAGTTCTTC
CDR3aa: CASSYLAGYEEFF

abundance: NA
d_gene: TRBD2
v_gene: TRBV10-2
j_gene: TRBJ2-7
CDR3nt: TGCGCCAGCAGTGTACCGACTAGCGGGAGGTACGAGCAGTACTTC
CDR3aa: CASSVPTSGRYEQYF

abundance: NA
d_gene: TRBD1
v_gene: TRBV11-1
j_gene: TRBJ1-2
CDR3nt: TGTGCCAGCAGCCCGACAGGGGCCTATGGCTACACCTTC
CDR3aa: CASSPTGAYGYTF

abundance: NA
d_gene: NA
v_gene: TRBV4-2
j_gene: TRBJ1-3
CDR3nt: TGTGCCAGCAGCCAAGATCCATCTCCCAATAGTGGAAACACCATATATTTT
CDR3aa: CASSQDPSPNSGNTIYF

abundance: once
d_gene: NA
v_gene: TRBV6-5
j_gene: TRBJ2-1
CDR3nt: TGTGCCAGCACTCTCCGGTGGCCTGCCGTAGATGAGCAGTTCTTC
CDR3aa: CASTLRWPAVDEQFF

abundance: few
d_gene: NA
v_gene: TRBV11-2
j_gene: TRBJ1-4
CDR3nt: TGTGCCAGCAGCTTAGGGCAGGGTGAAAAACTGTTTTTT
CDR3aa: CASSLGQGEKLFF

abundance: NA
d_gene: TRBD1
v_gene: TRBV28
j_gene: TRBJ1-5
CDR3nt: TGTGCCAGCAGGGACAGGGGTAGCAATCAGCCCCAGCATTTT
CDR3aa: CASRDRGSNQPQHF

abundance: NA
d_gene: NA
v_gene: TRBV11-2
j_gene: TRBJ1-1
CDR3nt: TGTGCCAGCAGTTGGAGTACAAACACTGAAGCTTTCTTT
CDR3aa: CASSWSTNTEAFF

abundance: NA
d_gene: TRBD2
v_gene: TRBV5-4
j_gene: TRBJ2-1
CDR3nt: TGTGCCAGCAGCTTGGCACTAGCGGGAGTCACTGAGCAGTTCTTC
CDR3aa: CASSLALAGVTEQFF

abundance: NA
d_gene: NA
v_gene: TRBV28
j_gene: TRBJ2-3
CDR3nt: TGTGCCAGCAGTGGCCGGCGGGATACGCAGTATTTT
CDR3aa: CASSGRRDTQYF

abundance: NA
d_gene: NA
v_gene: TRBV20-1
j_gene: TRBJ1-1
CDR3nt: TGCAGTGCTAGACAGGGTAAAGCTTTCTTT
CDR3aa: CSARQGKAFF

abundance: NA
d_gene: NA
v_gene: TRBV30
j_gene: TRBJ2-5
CDR3nt: TGTGCCTGGAGTCTCTCCCCGGGGGCGAAGACCCAGTACTTC
CDR3aa: CAWSLSPGAKTQYF

abundance: NA
d_gene: NA
v_gene: TRBV24-1
j_gene: TRBJ1-4
CDR3nt: TGTGCCACCACAGGCAGGGAGGAACTGTTTTTT
CDR3aa: CATTGREELFF

abundance: NA
d_gene: TRBD1
v_gene: TRBV19
j_gene: TRBJ2-7
CDR3nt: TGTGCCAGTAGTTCCCTTACAGGGGGAAGCTACGAGCAGTACTTC
CDR3aa: CASSSLTGGSYEQYF

abundance: NA
d_gene: NA
v_gene: TRBV30
j_gene: TRBJ1-4
CDR3nt: TGTGCCTGGAGCGGAGCGGCAGGGTCATCGGGAAAACTGTTTTTT
CDR3aa: CAWSGAAGSSGKLFF

abundance: NA
d_gene: NA
v_gene: TRBV6-5
j_gene: TRBJ2-7
CDR3nt: TGTGCCAGCAGAGGGACACCCTCAGTCGAGCAGTACTTC
CDR3aa: CASRGTPSVEQYF

abundance: NA
d_gene: NA
v_gene: TRBV28
j_gene: TRBJ2-7
CDR3nt: TGTGCCAGCATTAGGGGACATTCCTACGAGCAGTACTTC
CDR3aa: CASIRGHSYEQYF

abundance: NA
d_gene: TRBD2
v_gene: TRBV29-1
j_gene: TRBJ2-3
CDR3nt: TGCAGCGTGGCCGGGACTAGCGGGAGGCCCACAGATACGCAGTATTTT
CDR3aa: CSVAGTSGRPTDTQYF

abundance: NA
d_gene: TRBD1
v_gene: TRBV7-9
j_gene: TRBJ2-3
CDR3nt: TGTGCCAGCAGCTTTGGGACAGGAACAGATACGCAGTATTTT
CDR3aa: CASSFGTGTDTQYF

abundance: NA
d_gene: NA
v_gene: TRBV27
j_gene: TRBJ2-3
CDR3nt: TGTGCCAGCAGTTTCCGTCTGGGCCCAGATACGCAGTATTTT
CDR3aa: CASSFRLGPDTQYF

abundance: NA
d_gene: NA
v_gene: TRBV11-3
j_gene: TRBJ2-3
CDR3nt: TGTGCCAGCAGCTGGGGGACCACAGATACGCAGTATTTT
CDR3aa: CASSWGTTDTQYF

abundance: NA
d_gene: TRBD1
v_gene: TRBV11-2
j_gene: TRBJ1-1
CDR3nt: TGTGCCAGCAGCTTGGTGACAGGGGGATTGACTGAAGCTTTCTTT
CDR3aa: CASSLVTGGLTEAFF

abundance: NA
d_gene: NA
v_gene: TRBV19
j_gene: TRBJ2-1
CDR3nt: TGTGCCAGTAGTCTCCCGGGACTCCTCAATGAGCAGTTCTTC
CDR3aa: CASSLPGLLNEQFF

abundance: NA
d_gene: NA
v_gene: TRBV5-1
j_gene: TRBJ1-4
CDR3nt: TGCGCCAGCAGCTTGGGGCCCGGAGCTAATGAAAAACTGTTTTTT
CDR3aa: CASSLGPGANEKLFF

abundance: NA
d_gene: NA
v_gene: TRBV11-2
j_gene: TRBJ2-7
CDR3nt: TGTGCCAGCAGCTCGATGGGAGCGGGTGGCTACGAGCAGTACTTC
CDR3aa: CASSSMGAGGYEQYF

abundance: once
d_gene: NA
v_gene: TRBV2
j_gene: TRBJ2-4
CDR3nt: TGTGCCAGCAGTGAACAGGGGGGCAAAAACATTCAGTACTTC
CDR3aa: CASSEQGGKNIQYF